This paragraph reports one TCR beta chain. Libraries were prepared by immunoSEQ multiplex PCR; TCRdb keeps only in-frame clonotypes and omits some of them. The top ten clones hold roughly 0.01% of a sample with 700,000 to 750,000 clones, 70% to 90% of them seen once. This entry is derived from a study of shared T cell receptors in the human thymus. In germline, CDR1 is ENHRY, CDR2 SYGVKD. Trimming took 3 bases from V and 4 from J, leaving 27 bases between them. There are 19 residues in the CDR3. In addition, the sample was reused for a study of human thymus T cells. As reported in that work: Having corrective surgery for congenital heart defects, healthy Finnish infants were the ones who donated. Obtained as resections during corrective heart surgery, the thymus tissue was then studied. Thymic as well as blood repertoires seemed to favor certain V and J genes unevenly. What related research reported was that thymic repertoires overlapped highly among unrelated individuals.

The material sequenced was thymocytes. The clonotype was recovered from a girl under three years old with a congenital heart defect. This rearrangement joins TRBV10-3 to TRBJ1-1; D possibly corresponds to TRBD1 (5 bases). The CDR3 DNA sequence: TGTGCCATCAGTGACCCTAAGCGCAGGGAGGGGAAAAAGTCCACTGAAGCTTTCTTT. Amino acid sequence: CAISDPKRREGKKSTEAFF.